In this sample, the clone carrying this T cell receptor (beta chain) turned up a few times. Its matching antigen is unknown. Unique molecular identifiers were built into the TCRbeta library. TCRdb reprocessed the PCR reads with MiXCR, giving one entry per CDR3 protein. The table records under 850,000 distinct CDR3 sequences, about 12% of them present only once. This sample was taken from a study of T-cell reconstitution after alpha-beta-depleted transplantation in children. From germline, CDR1 is SGHTA and CDR2 FQGNSA. The V gene end was trimmed by 2 bases and the J gene end by 9 bases; junction bases not matched to a gene: 5. The CDR3 consists of 15 residues. Study-level points and caveats: T cells produced anew were the main source of T-cell counts and diversity one year after transplant. Approximately two months post-transplant, alpha-beta T cells reportedly originated from several hundred expanded graft clones.

The source is a girl aged 2 to 10 with congenital amegakaryocytic thrombocytopenia, due to receive a stem cell transplant. The sample in question was PBMCs, obtained before TCRalphabeta/CD19-depleted stem cell transplant. This chain links TRBV7-2 with TRBJ1-6; TRBD1 matches 9 bases. The chain's CDR3 is CASSLTGTGTSPLHF. The CDR3 DNA reads as TGTGCCAGCAGCTTAACCGGGACAGGGACTTCACCCCTCCACTTT.